This T cell receptor beta chain was recovered during a study of T cell repertoires in cytomegalovirus infection. Study information: It was the public TCR beta signatures that indicated both CMV infection and matching HLA type.

This clonotype was found a few times. Its antigen is currently unknown. Study-level findings and limits: There were HLA-C-restricted CMV-specific TCR beta clonotypes dominating the ex vivo response.

MiXCR, applied by TCRdb to the reads, yields one record per CDR3 protein. The sample includes roughly 200,000 distinct CDR3 sequences, about a sixth of them seen just once. The ends lost 0 bases at V and 4 bases at J; junction bases unmatched: 8. This CDR3 spans 17 amino acids. Germline CDR1 reads SGDLS; CDR2 reads YYNGEE. The source material was CD8+ T cells from PBMCs. The receptor was derived from a human donor in good health (CMV status not recorded). Some clones in this sample may be carry-over from other donors' samples. The V call is TRBV9, the J call TRBJ2-5; 11 nucleotides align to TRBD2. The CDR3 loop reads CASSVEGSGGAGETQYF. The CDR3 region has the DNA TGTGCCAGCAGCGTAGAAGGTAGCGGGGGGGCTGGAGAGACCCAGTACTTC.